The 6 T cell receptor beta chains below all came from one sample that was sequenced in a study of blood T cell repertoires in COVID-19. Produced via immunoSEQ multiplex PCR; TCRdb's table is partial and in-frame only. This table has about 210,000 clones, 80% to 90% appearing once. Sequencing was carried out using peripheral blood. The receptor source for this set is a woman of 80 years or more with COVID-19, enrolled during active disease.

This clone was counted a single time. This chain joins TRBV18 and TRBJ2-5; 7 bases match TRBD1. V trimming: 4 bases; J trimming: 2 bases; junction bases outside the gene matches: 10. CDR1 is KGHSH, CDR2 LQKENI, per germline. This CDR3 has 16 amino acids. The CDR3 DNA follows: TGTGCCAGCTCACACTCGGTACCGGGACAGCAAGAGACCCAGTACTTC. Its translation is CASSHSVPGQQETQYF.

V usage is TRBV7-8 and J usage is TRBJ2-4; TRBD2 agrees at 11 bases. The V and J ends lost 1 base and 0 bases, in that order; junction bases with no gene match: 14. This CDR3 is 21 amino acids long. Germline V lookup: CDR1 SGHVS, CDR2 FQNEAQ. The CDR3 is CASSLEGQLAGGRLAKNIQYF. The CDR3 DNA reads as TGTGCCAGCAGCTTAGAGGGGCAGCTAGCGGGGGGACGATTAGCCAAAAACATTCAGTACTTC. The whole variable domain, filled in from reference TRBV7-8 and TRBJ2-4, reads GAGVSQSPRYKVAKRGQDVALRCDPISGHVSLFWYQQALGQGPEFLTYFQNEAQLDKSGLPSDRFFAERPEGSVSTLKIQRTQQEDSAVYLCASSLEGQLAGGRLAKNIQYFGAGTRLSVL.

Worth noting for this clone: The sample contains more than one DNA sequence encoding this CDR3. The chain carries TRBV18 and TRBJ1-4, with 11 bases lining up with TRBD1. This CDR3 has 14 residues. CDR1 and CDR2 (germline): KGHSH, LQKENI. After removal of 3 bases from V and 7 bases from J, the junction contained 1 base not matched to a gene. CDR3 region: CASSPGTGGEKLFF. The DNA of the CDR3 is TGTGCCAGCTCACCGGGGACAGGGGGTGAAAAACTGTTTTTT.

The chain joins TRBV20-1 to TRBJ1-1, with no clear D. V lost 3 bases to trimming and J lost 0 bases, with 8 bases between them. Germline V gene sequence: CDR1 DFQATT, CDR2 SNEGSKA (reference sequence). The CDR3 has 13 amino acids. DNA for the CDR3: TGCAGTGCTAGTGGCTCAGTGAACACTGAAGCTTTCTTT. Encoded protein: CSASGSVNTEAFF.

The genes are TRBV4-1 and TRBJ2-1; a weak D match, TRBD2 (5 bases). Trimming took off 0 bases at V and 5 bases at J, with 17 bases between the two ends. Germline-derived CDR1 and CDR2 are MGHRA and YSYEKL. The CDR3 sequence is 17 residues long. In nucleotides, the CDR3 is TGCGCCAGCAGCCAAGATGTGACGCGACTAAGGAACAATGAGCAGTTCTTC. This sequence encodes CASSQDVTRLRNNEQFF.

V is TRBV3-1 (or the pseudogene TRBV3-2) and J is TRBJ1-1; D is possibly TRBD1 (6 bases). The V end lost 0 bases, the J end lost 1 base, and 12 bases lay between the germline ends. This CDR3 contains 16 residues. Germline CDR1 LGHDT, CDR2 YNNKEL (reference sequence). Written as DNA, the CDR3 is TGTGCCAGCAGCCAAGACAGGGGAGCAAAGAACACTGAAGCTTTCTTT. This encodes CASSQDRGAKNTEAFF.